The T cell receptor (beta chain) under discussion was sequenced for a study of CD4 and CD8 cells across lung adenocarcinoma regions. This CDR3 contains 15 residues. The trim removed 9 bases at V and 13 bases at J, leaving 20 bases unmatched. The germline CDR1 and CDR2 sequences are MNHNS and SASEGT. TCRdb used MiXCR to reprocess the PCR reads, holding one entry per CDR3 protein. In the table there are about 23,000 distinct CDR3 sequences, roughly half of which are singletons. Donors had localized lung adenocarcinoma, a non-small cell lung cancer. J is TRBJ2-4 and V is TRBV6-1; TRBD2 matches 8 bases. The source of this sequence is a male donor with lung adenocarcinoma. The CD4 and CD8 labels of this study may be unreliable. Material for sequencing was CD4+ T cells from the center of a lung tumor. CDR3 region: CARGEGASGRNTQYF. CDR3 DNA: TGTGCCAGGGGTGAAGGGGCCAGCGGGAGAAACACCCAGTACTTC.